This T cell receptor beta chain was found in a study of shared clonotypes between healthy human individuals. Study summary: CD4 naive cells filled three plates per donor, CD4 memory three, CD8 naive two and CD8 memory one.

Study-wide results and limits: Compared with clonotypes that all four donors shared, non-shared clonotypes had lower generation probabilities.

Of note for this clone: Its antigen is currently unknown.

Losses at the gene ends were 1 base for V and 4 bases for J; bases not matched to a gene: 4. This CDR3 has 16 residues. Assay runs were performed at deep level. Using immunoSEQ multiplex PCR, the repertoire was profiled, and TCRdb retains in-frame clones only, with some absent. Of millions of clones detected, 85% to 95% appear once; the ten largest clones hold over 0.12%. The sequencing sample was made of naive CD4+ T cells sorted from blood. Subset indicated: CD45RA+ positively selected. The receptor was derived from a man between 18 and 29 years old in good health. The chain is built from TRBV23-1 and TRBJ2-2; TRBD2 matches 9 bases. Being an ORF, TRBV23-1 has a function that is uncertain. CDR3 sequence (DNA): TGCGCCAGCAGTCAATTAAGCGGGGGGTCCACCGGGGAGCTGTTTTTT. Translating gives CASSQLSGGSTGELFF.